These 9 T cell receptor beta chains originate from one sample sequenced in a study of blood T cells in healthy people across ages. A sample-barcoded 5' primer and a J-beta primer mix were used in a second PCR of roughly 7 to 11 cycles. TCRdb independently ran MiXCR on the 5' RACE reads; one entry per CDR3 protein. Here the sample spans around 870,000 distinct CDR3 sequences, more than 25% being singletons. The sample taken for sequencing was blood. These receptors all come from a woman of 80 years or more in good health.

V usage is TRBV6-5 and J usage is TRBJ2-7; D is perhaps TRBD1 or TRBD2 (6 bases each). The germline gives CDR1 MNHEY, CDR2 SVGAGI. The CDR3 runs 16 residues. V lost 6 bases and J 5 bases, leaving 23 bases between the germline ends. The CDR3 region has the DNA TGTGCCAGCAGCTCAGGCGGGTGGGGGGCATGGGACGAGCAGTACTTC. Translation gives CASSSGGWGAWDEQYF.

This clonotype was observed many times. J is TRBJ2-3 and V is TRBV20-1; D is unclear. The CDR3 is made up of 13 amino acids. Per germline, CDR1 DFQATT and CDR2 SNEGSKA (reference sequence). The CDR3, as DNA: TGCAGCTTAGCAGCCTCTGGCACAGATACGCAGTATTTT. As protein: CSLAASGTDTQYF.

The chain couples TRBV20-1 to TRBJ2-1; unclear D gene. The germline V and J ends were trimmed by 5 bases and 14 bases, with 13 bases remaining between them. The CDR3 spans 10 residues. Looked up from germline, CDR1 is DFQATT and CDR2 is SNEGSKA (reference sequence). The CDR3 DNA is TGCAGTGCTCCAAACGGGTTGGAGTTCTTC. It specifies CSAPNGLEFF.

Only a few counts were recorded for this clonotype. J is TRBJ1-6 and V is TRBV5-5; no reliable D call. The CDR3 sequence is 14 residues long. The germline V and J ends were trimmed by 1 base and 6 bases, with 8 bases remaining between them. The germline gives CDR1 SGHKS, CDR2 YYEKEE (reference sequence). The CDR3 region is CASSLYWGNSPLHF. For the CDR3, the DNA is TGTGCCAGCAGCTTGTATTGGGGTAATTCACCCCTCCACTTT.

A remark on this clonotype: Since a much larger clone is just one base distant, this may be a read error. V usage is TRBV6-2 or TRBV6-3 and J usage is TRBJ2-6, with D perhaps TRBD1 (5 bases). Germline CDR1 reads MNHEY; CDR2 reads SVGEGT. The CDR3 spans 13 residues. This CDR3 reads CASSLDGANVQTF. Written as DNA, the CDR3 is TGTGCCAGCAGTTTGGATGGGGCCAACGTCCAGACTTTC.

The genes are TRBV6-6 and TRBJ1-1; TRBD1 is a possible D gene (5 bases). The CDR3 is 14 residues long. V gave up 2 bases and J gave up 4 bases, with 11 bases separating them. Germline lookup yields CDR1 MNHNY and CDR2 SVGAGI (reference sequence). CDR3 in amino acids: CASSYQGESTEAFF. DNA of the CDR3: TGTGCCAGCAGTTACCAGGGAGAATCCACTGAAGCTTTCTTT.

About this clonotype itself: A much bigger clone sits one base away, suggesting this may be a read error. CDR3 amino acids: CSVEGQQEYF. DNA for the CDR3: TGCAGCGTTGAGGGTCAACAGGAGTACTTC. V is TRBV29-1 and J is TRBJ2-7; tentatively, D is TRBD1 (5 bases). Trimming removed 3 bases at V and 11 bases at J, with 11 bases between. This CDR3 region has 10 residues. CDR1 and CDR2 from the germline V gene are SQVTM and ANQGSEA.

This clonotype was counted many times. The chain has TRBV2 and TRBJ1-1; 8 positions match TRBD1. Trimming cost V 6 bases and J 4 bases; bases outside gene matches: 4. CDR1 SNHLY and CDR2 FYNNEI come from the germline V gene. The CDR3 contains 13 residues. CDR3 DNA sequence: TGTGCCAGCAGCCCTGACAGGGGCACTGAAGCTTTCTTT. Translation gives CASSPDRGTEAFF.

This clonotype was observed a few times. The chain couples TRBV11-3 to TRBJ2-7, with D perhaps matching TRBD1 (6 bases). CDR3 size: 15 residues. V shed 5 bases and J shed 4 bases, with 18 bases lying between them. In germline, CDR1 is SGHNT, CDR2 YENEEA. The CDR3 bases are TGTGCCAGCAGCCCCCTTCTTGGGGACACTTACGAGCAGTACTTC. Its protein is CASSPLLGDTYEQYF.